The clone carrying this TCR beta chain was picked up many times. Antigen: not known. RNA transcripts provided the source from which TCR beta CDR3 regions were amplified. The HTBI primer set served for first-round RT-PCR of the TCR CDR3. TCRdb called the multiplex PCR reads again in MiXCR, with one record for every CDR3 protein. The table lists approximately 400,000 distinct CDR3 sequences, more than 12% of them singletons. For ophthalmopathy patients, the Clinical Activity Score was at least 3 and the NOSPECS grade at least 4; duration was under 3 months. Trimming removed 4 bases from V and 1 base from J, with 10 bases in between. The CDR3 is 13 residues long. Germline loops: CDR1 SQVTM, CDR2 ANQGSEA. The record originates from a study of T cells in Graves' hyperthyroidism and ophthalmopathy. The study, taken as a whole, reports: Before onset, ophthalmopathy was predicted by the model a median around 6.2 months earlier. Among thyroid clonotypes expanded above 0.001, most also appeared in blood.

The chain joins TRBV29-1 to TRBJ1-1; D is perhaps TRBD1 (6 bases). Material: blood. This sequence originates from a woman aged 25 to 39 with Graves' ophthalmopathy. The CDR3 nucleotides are TGCAGCGTTGGGAGGGGGGGGAACACTGAAGCTTTCTTT. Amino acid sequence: CSVGRGGNTEAFF.